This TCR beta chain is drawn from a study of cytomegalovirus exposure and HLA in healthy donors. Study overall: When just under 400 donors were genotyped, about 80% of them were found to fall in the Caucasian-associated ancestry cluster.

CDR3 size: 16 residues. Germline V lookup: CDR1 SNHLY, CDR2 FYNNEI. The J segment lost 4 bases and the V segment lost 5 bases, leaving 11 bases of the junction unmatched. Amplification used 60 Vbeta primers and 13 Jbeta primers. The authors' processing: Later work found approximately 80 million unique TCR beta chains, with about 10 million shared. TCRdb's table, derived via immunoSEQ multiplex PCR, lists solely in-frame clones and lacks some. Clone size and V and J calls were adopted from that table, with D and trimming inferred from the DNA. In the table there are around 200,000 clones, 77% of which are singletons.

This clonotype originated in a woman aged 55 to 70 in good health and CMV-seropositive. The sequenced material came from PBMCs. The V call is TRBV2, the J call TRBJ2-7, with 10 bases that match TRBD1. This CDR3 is CASSSNRDRGEYEQYF. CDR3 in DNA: TGTGCCAGCAGTTCAAACCGGGACAGGGGAGAGTACGAGCAGTACTTC.